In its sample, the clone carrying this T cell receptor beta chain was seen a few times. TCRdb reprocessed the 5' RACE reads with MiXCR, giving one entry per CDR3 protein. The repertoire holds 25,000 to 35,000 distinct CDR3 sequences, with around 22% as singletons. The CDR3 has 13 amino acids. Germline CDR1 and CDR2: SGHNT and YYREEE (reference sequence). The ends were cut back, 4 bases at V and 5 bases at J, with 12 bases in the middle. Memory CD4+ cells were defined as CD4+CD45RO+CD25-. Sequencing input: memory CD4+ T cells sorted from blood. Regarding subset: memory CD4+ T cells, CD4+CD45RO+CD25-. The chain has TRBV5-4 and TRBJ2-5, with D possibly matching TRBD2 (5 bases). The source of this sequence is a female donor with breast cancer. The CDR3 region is CASSLGTGETQYF. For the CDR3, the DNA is TGTGCCAGCAGCCTAGGAACGGGGGAGACCCAGTACTTC.